The 32 T cell receptor beta chains below were found in one sample sequenced in a study of blood T cell repertoires in COVID-19. TCRdb's copy holds only in-frame clones and misses some; the assay was immunoSEQ multiplex PCR. The profile shows some 70,000 clones, around 74% of them singletons. The sample was peripheral blood. The receptors derive from a man aged 60 to 69 with COVID-19, enrolled during active disease.

The rearrangement uses TRBV29-1 and TRBJ1-1; possible D gene TRBD1, 5 bases. Germline CDR1 is SQVTM and CDR2 is ANQGSEA. CDR3 length equals 11 residues. The CDR3 DNA follows: TGCCGGGTGGACATGAACACTGAAGCTTTCTTT. Translating gives CRVDMNTEAFF.

Only one count was recorded for this clone. V gene TRBV6-5 combines with J gene TRBJ2-7; D perhaps matches TRBD1 (6 bases). Germline V gene data show CDR1 as MNHEY and CDR2 as SVGAGI. CDR3 length: 15 residues. Trimming left V 7 bases short and J 0 bases short, with 16 bases between. Here the CDR3 reads CASTQGGLGSYEQYF. CDR3 DNA sequence: TGTGCCAGCACTCAAGGGGGTTTAGGCTCCTACGAGCAGTACTTC.

This sequence joins TRBV6-5 and TRBJ2-2, with D maybe TRBD1 (6 bases). V was pared by 2 bases and J by 6 bases, with 16 bases between. This CDR3 has 16 amino acids. Germline V lookup: CDR1 MNHEY, CDR2 SVGAGI. The CDR3 spells CASSYKTGGVAGELFF. CDR3 nucleotides: TGTGCCAGCAGTTACAAGACAGGTGGGGTGGCCGGGGAGCTGTTTTTT.

This clone is a singleton in its sample. This chain connects TRBV30 to TRBJ1-5; 7 bases agree with TRBD1. The ends lost 1 base at V and 6 bases at J; junction bases unmatched: 12. Germline assignment: CDR1 GTSNPN and CDR2 SVGIG (reference sequence). This CDR3 comprises 16 residues. CDR3 sequence (DNA): TGTGCCTGGAGTGCCCTAACGACAGGGATAGGTCAGCCCCAGCATTTT. Translation: CAWSALTTGIGQPQHF.

The V call is TRBV9, the J call TRBJ2-7, with TRBD1 identical over 9 bases. The germline V gene encodes CDR1 SGDLS and CDR2 YYNGEE. Trimming cost V 0 bases and J 6 bases; bases outside gene matches: 7. The CDR3 consists of 15 residues. The CDR3 loop reads CASSVEGQGWGEQYF. The CDR3 coding sequence is TGTGCCAGCAGCGTAGAGGGACAGGGTTGGGGCGAGCAGTACTTC.

The chain carries TRBV5-1 and TRBJ2-2, with D perhaps matching TRBD1 (5 bases). V was clipped by 4 bases and J by 7 bases, with 8 bases between them. Germline assignment: CDR1 SGHRS and CDR2 YFSETQ. The CDR3 spans 12 residues. As DNA, the CDR3 is TGCGCCAGCAGCCAAAGGGGCGGGGAGCTGTTTTTT. It specifies CASSQRGGELFF.

The rearrangement joins TRBV4-1 to TRBJ2-7; 7 bases fit TRBD1. There are 16 residues in the CDR3. Germline trimming cut 3 bases from V and 3 bases from J; bases unmatched to any gene: 11. CDR1 is MGHRA and CDR2 is YSYEKL in the germline V gene. Here the CDR3 DNA reads TGCGCCAGCAGCCATCGCCAGGACAGGCTGGTCTACGAGCAGTACTTC. It specifies CASSHRQDRLVYEQYF.

This chain links TRBV11-2 with TRBJ2-1; D might be TRBD2 (6 bases). Deletions cut 5 bases from V and 9 bases from J, with 17 bases between. Germline loops: CDR1 SGHAT, CDR2 FQNNGV. The CDR3 loop spans 14 amino acids. The CDR3 nucleotides are TGTGCCAGCAGCATGGGGCGGGGTGCGGGTGAGCAGTTCTTC. This gives the protein CASSMGRGAGEQFF.

Details on this clone: The junction departs from germline at one end; a sequencing error may be responsible. The chain recombines TRBV27 with TRBJ1-5; 12 nucleotides match TRBD1. Looked up from germline, CDR1 is MNHEY and CDR2 is SMNVEV (reference sequence). The CDR3 spans 15 residues. CDR3 sequence: CASSPGTGGKQPQHF. The CDR3 nucleotides are TGTGCCAGCAGCCCAGGGACAGGGGGCAAACAGCCCCAGCATTTT.

The V call is TRBV7-2, the J call TRBJ2-3, with unresolved D. This CDR3 contains 15 residues. Per the germline V gene, CDR1 is SGHTA and CDR2 is FQGNSA. Trimming removed 4 bases at V and 2 bases at J, with 13 bases between. CDR3 in DNA: TGTGCCAGCAGCTCCCAAAGCTCATACACAGATACGCAGTATTTT. Translated, it gives CASSSQSSYTDTQYF.

On this clone: A much larger clone sits a single nucleotide away, making a read error possible. Other DNA sequences in the same sample also yield this CDR3. This chain joins TRBV5-1 and TRBJ2-5; 9 bases align to TRBD1. The CDR3 loop spans 14 amino acids. Per germline, CDR1 SGHRS and CDR2 YFSETQ. Trimming at V came to 3 bases and at J to 3 bases, leaving 3 bases not matched to a gene. Here the CDR3 reads CASSSGTGKETQYF. CDR3 DNA sequence: TGCGCCAGCAGCTCCGGGACAGGGAAAGAGACCCAGTACTTC.

CDR3 residues: CASSAPLAGGNTDTQYF. CDR3 nucleotide sequence: TGTGCCAGCAGTGCTCCCCTAGCGGGAGGGAATACAGATACGCAGTATTTT. The chain uses TRBV2 and TRBJ2-3, with 12 bases identical to TRBD2. The CDR3 has 17 amino acids. The V gene's germline CDR1 is SNHLY and CDR2 FYNNEI. V gave up 4 bases and J gave up 3 bases; unmatched junction bases: 8.

The V gene is TRBV5-1, the J gene TRBJ2-1; TRBD2 agrees at 13 bases. The germline V gene encodes CDR1 SGHRS and CDR2 YFSETQ. Unmatched junction bases numbered 9, after V lost 0 bases and J lost 6 bases. The CDR3 extends over 18 amino acids. The CDR3 nucleotides are TGCGCCAGCAGCTTGGGGGACGGTGGGACTAGCGGGATCAATGAGCAGTTCTTC. Translating it yields CASSLGDGGTSGINEQFF.

The chain is built from TRBV5-1 and TRBJ1-1; D unclear. Trimming took off 4 bases at V and 1 base at J, with 8 bases between the two ends. Germline CDR1 reads SGHRS; CDR2 reads YFSETQ. CDR3 length: 13 residues. This chain's CDR3 is CASSVDTNTEAFF. The CDR3 DNA reads as TGCGCCAGCAGCGTTGACACGAACACTGAAGCTTTCTTT.

The CDR3 spells CASSFAPIRTTSTDTQYF. In nucleotides, the CDR3 is TGTGCCAGCAGCTTTGCCCCAATAAGGACTACTAGCACAGATACGCAGTATTTT. J is TRBJ2-3 and V is TRBV7-9; perhaps TRBD2 as D (6 bases). CDR1 and CDR2 from the germline V gene are SEHNR and FQNEAQ (reference sequence). With 3 bases removed from V and 0 bases from J, the gap between germline ends came to 19 bases. This CDR3 is 18 amino acids long.

The genes are TRBV18 and TRBJ1-3; D possibly corresponds to TRBD1 (5 bases). The V end was cut by 5 bases, the J end by 8 bases, with 10 bases between. Germline CDR1 reads KGHSH; CDR2 reads LQKENI. This CDR3 has 12 amino acids. For the CDR3, the DNA is TGTGCCAGCTCATTAGAAGGGGACACCATATATTTT. Translating gives CASSLEGDTIYF. Supplemented by reference TRBV18 and TRBJ1-3, the full variable domain reads NAGVMQNPRHLVRRRGQEARLRCSPMKGHSHVYWYRQLPEEGLKFMVYLQKENIIDESGMPKERFSAEFPKEGPSILRIQQVVRGDSAAYFCASSLEGDTIYFGEGSWLTVV.

This chain uses TRBV11-3 with TRBJ2-3; D ambiguous. The V end lost 3 bases, the J end lost 2 bases, and 15 bases lay between the germline ends. Per the germline V gene, CDR1 is SGHNT and CDR2 is YENEEA. The CDR3 runs 16 residues. The CDR3 spells CASSLGHHLITDTQYF. CDR3 DNA: TGTGCCAGCAGCTTGGGCCACCACCTTATCACAGATACGCAGTATTTT.

The V and J genes are TRBV5-4 and TRBJ2-3, with 9 positions matching TRBD2. Trimming removed 5 bases from V and 0 bases from J; junction bases left unmatched: 4. There are 15 residues in the CDR3. From germline, CDR1 is SGHNT and CDR2 YYREEE (reference sequence). CDR3 coding DNA: TGTGCCAGCAGTGGCGGGGGGGTTAGCACAGATACGCAGTATTTT. This gives the protein CASSGGGVSTDTQYF.

This chain joins TRBV30 and TRBJ1-3; perhaps TRBD1 as D (6 bases). CDR1 GTSNPN and CDR2 SVGIG come from the germline V gene (reference sequence). This CDR3 contains 15 residues. The V gene lost 4 bases and the J gene lost 2 bases, with 15 bases spanning the gap. In DNA form, the CDR3 reads TGTGCCTGGACCGCAGGCCCAGGGGCTGGAAACACCATATATTTT. Translating it yields CAWTAGPGAGNTIYF.

This clone was recorded a few times. This chain uses TRBV7-9 with TRBJ1-1; D uncertain. This CDR3 is 12 amino acids long. Deletions cut 5 bases from V and 6 bases from J, with 10 bases between. Germline loops: CDR1 SEHNR, CDR2 FQNEAQ (reference sequence). CDR3 coding DNA: TGTGCCAGCAGCCTCCGGGGTTCTGAAGCTTTCTTT. Translated: CASSLRGSEAFF.

This chain links TRBV19 with TRBJ2-7; D may be TRBD2 (5 bases). From germline, CDR1 is LNHDA and CDR2 SQIVND (reference sequence). V was clipped by 1 base and J by 7 bases, with 11 bases between them. The CDR3 has 13 amino acids. CDR3 nucleotides: TGTGCCAGTAGTATAGCGAGAGGGCGGGAGCAGTACTTC. This encodes CASSIARGREQYF.

The rearrangement links TRBV29-1 to TRBJ1-2; D might be TRBD1 (5 bases). The CDR3 loop spans 13 amino acids. Germline values: CDR1 SQVTM, CDR2 ANQGSEA. Trimming took 1 base from V and 8 from J, leaving 14 bases between them. CDR3 sequence (DNA): TGCAGCGTTGAAGCCGCGGGGGAGTGGGGCTACACCTTC. Translated: CSVEAAGEWGYTF.

CDR3 amino acids: CASSLGRTSDTQYF. In DNA form, the CDR3 reads TGCGCCAGCAGCTTGGGCCGGACTTCAGATACGCAGTATTTT. V is TRBV5-1 and J is TRBJ2-3; tentatively, D is TRBD2 (5 bases). Germline CDR1 SGHRS, CDR2 YFSETQ. The V and J ends lost 0 bases and 4 bases respectively, with 9 bases between them. CDR3 length equals 14 residues.

This chain joins TRBV11-3 and TRBJ2-2; TRBD2 matches 9 bases. The CDR3 extends over 15 amino acids. Germline V gives CDR1 SGHNT, CDR2 YENEEA. The J segment lost 8 bases and the V segment lost 3 bases, leaving 7 bases of the junction unmatched. The CDR3 sequence: CASSFSGGSTGELFF. CDR3 DNA sequence: TGTGCCAGCAGCTTTAGCGGGGGATCTACTGGGGAGCTGTTTTTT. The full variable domain, its missing parts supplied by reference TRBV11-3 and TRBJ2-2, is EAGVVQSPRYKIIEKKQPVAFWCNPISGHNTLYWYLQNLGQGPELLIRYENEEAVDDSQLPKDRFSAERLKGVDSTLKIQPAELGDSAVYLCASSFSGGSTGELFFGEGSRLTVL.

J is TRBJ2-1 and V is TRBV27; 9 positions agree with TRBD2. From germline, CDR1 is MNHEY and CDR2 SMNVEV (reference sequence). The CDR3 has 15 amino acids. V was clipped by 0 bases and J by 4 bases; unmatched bases: 1. CDR3 residues: CASSLSSGSYNEQFF. The CDR3 nucleotides read TGTGCCAGCAGTTTATCTAGCGGGAGTTACAATGAGCAGTTCTTC.

The chain is built from TRBV7-3 and TRBJ2-1, with a tentative D call TRBD2 (7 bases). The CDR3 covers 14 residues. The ends were cut back, 5 bases at V and 8 bases at J, with 16 bases in the middle. The germline V gene has CDR1 SGHTA and CDR2 FQGTGA. CDR3 coding DNA: TGTGCCAGCAGCCGCGGGGGCCTCGTCGATGAGCAGTTCTTC. This codes for CASSRGGLVDEQFF.

The chain uses TRBV2 and TRBJ1-4; TRBD1 is a possible D gene (6 bases). The V end was cut by 5 bases, the J end by 5 bases, with 12 bases between. Per germline, CDR1 SNHLY and CDR2 FYNNEI. This CDR3 contains 14 residues. The chain's CDR3 is CASSKQGLNEKLFF. In DNA form, the CDR3 reads TGTGCCAGCAGTAAACAGGGTCTCAATGAAAAACTGTTTTTT.

This chain links TRBV11-2 with TRBJ2-1, with 8 bases matching TRBD1. This CDR3 contains 16 residues. The germline CDR1 and CDR2 sequences are SGHAT and FQNNGV. V lost 4 bases and J lost 0; bases outside the gene matches: 5. The CDR3 coding sequence is TGTGCCAGCAGCTCCGTGACAGGGGACTCCTACAATGAGCAGTTCTTC. As protein: CASSSVTGDSYNEQFF.

The chain carries TRBV5-1 and TRBJ1-6; TRBD1 matches at 7 bases. Germline trimming cut 4 bases from V and 8 bases from J; bases unmatched to any gene: 6. CDR1 and CDR2 (germline): SGHRS, YFSETQ. The CDR3 has 14 residues. Here the CDR3 reads CASSPDREYSPLHF. CDR3 DNA sequence: TGCGCCAGCAGCCCCGACAGGGAATATTCACCCCTCCACTTT.

The rearrangement links TRBV3-1 (or the pseudogene TRBV3-2) to TRBJ1-6; D remains ambiguous. The V gene lost 7 bases and the J gene lost 8 bases, with 9 bases spanning the gap. Germline CDR1 reads LGHDT; CDR2 reads YNNKEL (reference sequence). The CDR3 extends over 12 amino acids. The CDR3 loop is CASTARDSPLHF. The CDR3 DNA is TGTGCCAGCACTGCCCGGGATTCACCCCTCCACTTT.

This chain joins TRBV19 and TRBJ1-2; TRBD1 might be the D (6 bases). This CDR3 is built from 15 residues. Per germline, CDR1 LNHDA and CDR2 SQIVND (reference sequence). V was shortened by 6 bases and J by 7 bases, with 21 bases between the two germline ends. The CDR3 sequence: CASRDRYGLKSGYTF. The CDR3 DNA sequence: TGTGCCAGTAGAGACAGGTACGGTTTGAAGAGTGGCTACACCTTC. Looking up the rest from reference TRBV19 and TRBJ1-2 gives the full variable domain: DGGITQSPKYLFRKEGQNVTLSCEQNLNHDAMYWYRQDPGQGLRLIYYSQIVNDFQKGDIAEGYSVSREKKESFPLTVTSAQKNPTAFYLCASRDRYGLKSGYTFGSGTRLTVV.

This chain joins TRBV10-3 and TRBJ1-4; 12 nucleotides line up with TRBD1. J lost 8 bases, V lost 10 bases, and 5 bases had no gene match. CDR1 and CDR2 from the germline V gene are ENHRY and SYGVKD. This CDR3 has 13 amino acids. This chain's CDR3 is CATAGTGGEKLFF. For the CDR3, the DNA is TGTGCCACAGCCGGGACAGGGGGCGAAAAACTGTTTTTT.